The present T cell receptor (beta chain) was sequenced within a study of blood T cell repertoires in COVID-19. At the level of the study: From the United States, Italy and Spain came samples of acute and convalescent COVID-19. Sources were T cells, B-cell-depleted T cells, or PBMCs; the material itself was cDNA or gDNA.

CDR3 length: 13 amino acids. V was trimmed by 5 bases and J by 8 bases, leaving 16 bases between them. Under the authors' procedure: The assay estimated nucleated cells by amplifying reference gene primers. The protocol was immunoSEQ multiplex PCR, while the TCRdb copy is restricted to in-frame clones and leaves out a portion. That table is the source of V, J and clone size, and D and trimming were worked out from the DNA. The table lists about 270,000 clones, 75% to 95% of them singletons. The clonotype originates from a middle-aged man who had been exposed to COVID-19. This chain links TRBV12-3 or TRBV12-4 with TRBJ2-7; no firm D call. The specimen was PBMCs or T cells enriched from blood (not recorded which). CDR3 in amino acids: CASSLRMGPKQYF. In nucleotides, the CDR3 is TGTGCCAGCAGTCTACGTATGGGCCCAAAGCAGTACTTC.